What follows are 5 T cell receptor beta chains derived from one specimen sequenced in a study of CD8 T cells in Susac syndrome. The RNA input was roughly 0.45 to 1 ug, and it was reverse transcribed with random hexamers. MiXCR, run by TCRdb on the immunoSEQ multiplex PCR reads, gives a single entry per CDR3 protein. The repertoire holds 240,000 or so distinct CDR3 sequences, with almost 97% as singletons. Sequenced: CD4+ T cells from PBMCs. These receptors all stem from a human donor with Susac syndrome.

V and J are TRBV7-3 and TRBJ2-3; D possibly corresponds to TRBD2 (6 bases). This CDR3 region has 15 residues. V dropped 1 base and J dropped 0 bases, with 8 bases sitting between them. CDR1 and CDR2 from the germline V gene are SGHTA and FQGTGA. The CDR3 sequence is CASSLSAGSTDTQYF. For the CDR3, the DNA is TGTGCCAGCAGCTTAAGTGCGGGGAGCACAGATACGCAGTATTTT.

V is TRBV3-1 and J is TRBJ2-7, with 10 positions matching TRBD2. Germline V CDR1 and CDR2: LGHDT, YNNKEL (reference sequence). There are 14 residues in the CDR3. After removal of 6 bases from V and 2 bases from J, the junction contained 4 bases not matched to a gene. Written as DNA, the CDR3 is TGTGCCAGCAGTCGACTAGCGGGCACCTACGAGCAGTACTTC. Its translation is CASSRLAGTYEQYF.

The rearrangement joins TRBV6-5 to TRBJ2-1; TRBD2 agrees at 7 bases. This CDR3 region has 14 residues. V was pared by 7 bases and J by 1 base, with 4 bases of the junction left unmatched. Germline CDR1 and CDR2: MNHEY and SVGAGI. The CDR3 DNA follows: TGTGCCAGCATTCGAGCGGGATCCTACAATGAGCAGTTCTTC. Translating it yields CASIRAGSYNEQFF.

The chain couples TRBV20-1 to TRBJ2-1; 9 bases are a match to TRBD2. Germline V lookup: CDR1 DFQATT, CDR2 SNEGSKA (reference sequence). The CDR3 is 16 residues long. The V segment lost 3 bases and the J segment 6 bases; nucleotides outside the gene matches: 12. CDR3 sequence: CSASATSGEGINEQFF. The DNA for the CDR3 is TGCAGTGCTAGCGCGACTAGCGGAGAGGGGATCAATGAGCAGTTCTTC.

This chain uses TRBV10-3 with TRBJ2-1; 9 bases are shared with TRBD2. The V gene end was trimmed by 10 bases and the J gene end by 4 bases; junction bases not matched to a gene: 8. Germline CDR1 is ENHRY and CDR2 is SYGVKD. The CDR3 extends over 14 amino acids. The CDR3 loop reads CANAETSGYNEQFF. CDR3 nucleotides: TGTGCCAACGCCGAGACTAGCGGTTACAATGAGCAGTTCTTC.